These 10 T cell receptor beta chains were sequenced from one sample in a study of spatial heterogeneity in lung cancer. TCRdb processed the 5' RACE reads anew with MiXCR; each CDR3 protein has one entry. The sample includes about 26,000 distinct CDR3 sequences, 10% to 15% seen only once; the top ten take around 23%. Sample time point: sample taken at primary tumor resection. No cell sorting; template was whole RNA from tumor, lung tissue or PBMC. The starting material was PBMCs, obtained at surgery. The source is a female donor with early-stage non-small cell lung cancer.

This clonotype was picked up many times. Its ends do not fully match the called genes, so a read error is possible. This chain connects TRBV29-1 to TRBJ1-5; tentatively, D is TRBD1 (6 bases). Germline-derived CDR1 and CDR2 are SQVTM and ANQGSEA. This CDR3 is built from 13 residues. In nucleotides, the CDR3 is TGCAGCGTCGCCACAGGGAACAATCAGCCTCAGCATTTT. It translates to CSVATGNNQPQHF.

At least ten counts were recorded for this clonotype. The chain couples TRBV6-2 or TRBV6-3 to TRBJ1-2; D is uncertain. The CDR3 runs to 12 residues. Trimming stripped 0 bases from V and 8 bases from J, with 7 bases between. Per germline, CDR1 MNHEY and CDR2 SVGEGT. CDR3 amino acids: CASSYSTGGYTF. The CDR3 coding sequence is TGTGCCAGCAGTTACTCGACGGGCGGCTACACCTTC.

Ten or more counts support this clonotype. V is TRBV5-1 and J is TRBJ2-1; 11 bases line up with TRBD2. The V segment lost 1 base and the J segment 0 bases; nucleotides outside the gene matches: 6. Germline V gene data show CDR1 as SGHRS and CDR2 as YFSETQ. The CDR3 has 18 residues. The CDR3 region is CASSLNRLAGRSYNEQFF. The CDR3 DNA reads as TGCGCCAGCAGCTTGAATAGACTAGCGGGACGCTCCTACAATGAGCAGTTCTTC.

Ten or more counts support this clonotype. The gene calls are TRBV3-1 and TRBJ2-5, with 10 bases identical to TRBD2. The germline gives CDR1 LGHDT, CDR2 YNNKEL (reference sequence). Germline trimming cut 1 base from V and 3 bases from J; bases unmatched to any gene: 8. The CDR3 runs to 17 residues. The CDR3 DNA reads as TGTGCCAGCAGCCAAGTATTGCTAGCGGGAGAGGAAGAGACCCAGTACTTC. It translates to CASSQVLLAGEEETQYF.

This clonotype came up many times. The chain couples TRBV11-2 to TRBJ2-2, with a tentative D call TRBD2 (5 bases). Trimming stripped 5 bases from V and 0 bases from J, with 10 bases between. From germline, CDR1 is SGHAT and CDR2 FQNNGV. The CDR3 consists of 15 residues. The CDR3: CASSPLRANTGELFF. In DNA form, the CDR3 reads TGTGCCAGCAGCCCCTTGCGGGCGAACACCGGGGAGCTGTTTTTT.

The table lists this clonotype with many counts. The rearrangement joins TRBV20-1 to TRBJ2-6, with TRBD1 matching 10 bases. With 5 bases clipped from V and 2 bases from J, the junction kept 6 bases outside the gene matches. This CDR3 spans 16 amino acids. The V gene's germline CDR1 is DFQATT and CDR2 SNEGSKA (reference sequence). CDR3 sequence: CSARDRGLTGANVLTF. Here the CDR3 DNA reads TGCAGTGCTCGGGACAGGGGTTTAACTGGGGCCAACGTCCTGACTTTC.

This clonotype was counted ten times or more. Here the CDR3 reads CASSQVVSGGLGEAFF. DNA for the CDR3: TGCGCCAGCAGCCAAGTAGTGTCTGGAGGGCTGGGTGAAGCTTTCTTT. V is TRBV4-3 and J is TRBJ1-1; D is unclear. Germline CDR1 is LGHNA and CDR2 is YSLEER. This CDR3 comprises 16 residues. Trimming took 1 base from V and 7 from J, leaving 19 bases between them.

With respect to this clonotype: A much larger clone lies one base from this, so it may be a read error. The chain links TRBV5-4 to TRBJ2-3; D gene ambiguous. CDR1 is SGHNT and CDR2 is YYREEE in the germline V gene (reference sequence). The CDR3 is 14 residues long. V dropped 0 bases and J dropped 1 base, with 6 bases sitting between them. Here the CDR3 reads CASSLEAGTDTQYF. As DNA, the CDR3 is TGTGCCAGCAGCTTGGAAGCAGGCACAGATACGCAGTATTTT.

The table lists this clonotype with many counts. The rearrangement uses TRBV29-1 and TRBJ1-1; 8 bases line up with TRBD1. Trimming removed 6 bases from V and 8 bases from J; junction bases left unmatched: 8. Germline lookup yields CDR1 SQVTM and CDR2 ANQGSEA. The CDR3 covers 12 residues. The DNA for the CDR3 is TGCAGCGTACCACAGACAGGGGCAGAAGCTTTCTTT. It is translated as CSVPQTGAEAFF.

This clonotype was picked up many times. V is TRBV7-7 and J is TRBJ2-1, with 7 bases lining up with TRBD2. The CDR3 has 14 amino acids. V lost 5 bases, J lost 7 bases, and 8 bases stayed unmatched. The germline V gene encodes CDR1 SSHAT and CDR2 FNYEAQ (reference sequence). The CDR3 DNA is TGTGCCAGCAGCCGAGGACTAGAGCGTAATGAGCAGTTCTTC. Protein sequence: CASSRGLERNEQFF. The variable domain in full, with the rest retrieved from reference TRBV7-7 and TRBJ2-1, is GAGVSQSPRYKVTKRGQDVTLRCDPISSHATLYWYQQALGQGPEFLTYFNYEAQPDKSGLPSDRFSAERPEGSISTLTIQRTEQRDSAMYRCASSRGLERNEQFFGPGTRLTVL.